The clone carrying this T cell receptor beta chain was found a few times. Its antigen remains unknown. The sample is drawn from a study of T cell responses to AZD1222 COVID-19 vaccine. The assay was immunoSEQ multiplex PCR, and TCRdb's table has in-frame clones only and misses some. The sample includes some 120,000 clones, around 92% of them seen just once. Findings of the study overall: Recipients of two AZD1222 doses showed rising Spike-specific TCR breadth and depth.

The sequence was collected from an adult in good health. The material was peripheral blood, obtained on day 0 of AZD1222 vaccination.

The CDR3 nucleotides are TGTGCCAGTATCAGGGATGGTGGCTACACCTTC. Translated: CASIRDGGYTF. The V call is TRBV19, the J call TRBJ1-2; D perhaps matches TRBD1 (5 bases). The CDR3 has 11 residues. V was cut by 7 bases and J by 7 bases, with 10 bases left in between. Per the germline V gene, CDR1 is LNHDA and CDR2 is SQIVND (reference sequence). Filled out from reference TRBV19 and TRBJ1-2, the complete variable domain reads DGGITQSPKYLFRKEGQNVTLSCEQNLNHDAMYWYRQDPGQGLRLIYYSQIVNDFQKGDIAEGYSVSREKKESFPLTVTSAQKNPTAFYLCASIRDGGYTFGSGTRLTVV.